This T cell receptor beta chain was observed in a study of blood T cell repertoires in COVID-19 (dated by TCRdb to 2020 to 2022). General notes on the study: Samples from collaborators originated in the United States, Italy and Spain and spanned both the acute and convalescent phases of COVID-19. The prospective study material was composed of cDNA or gDNA derived from T cells, B-cell-depleted T cells, or PBMCs. Deeply sampled blood TCRbeta repertoires from subjects exposed to, actively infected with, or recovered from COVID-19 were included in the dataset. The repertoires were released in a freely available public database meant as a resource for research on the immune response to SARS-CoV-2. The samples were drawn from two sources: the first 160 participants of the ongoing ImmuneRACE study, and 1,000 to 1,500 subjects contributed by 6 global collaborators. The sample metadata nearly always contained a de-identified subject ID, COVID-19 status, age in years and sex. Where available, HLA class I and class II types were obtained from metadata supplied by the sample provider rather than from assay-based typing.

General findings and caveats noted by the study authors: Clinical and demographic metadata were provided uncurated, with the amount varying by source and participant.

Its CDR3 holds 12 amino acids, cysteine through phenylalanine. CDR3 DNA only is kept here, 36 bases in frame from base 1. V is cut by 11 bases and J by 1 base, and the space between the germline ends is 10 bases. The germline V gene encodes CDR1 LNHNV and CDR2 YYDKDF (reference sequence). As regards this clone: Its binding antigen is unknown. No base qualities exist here, and no much larger clone lies one base off it.

Participants in the prospective study were aged about 18 to 95 years, lived in 24 United States geographic areas, and enrolled through a virtual design. In the prospective study, cohorts were assigned on the basis of participant-reported clinical history obtained from a screening survey and a study questionnaire. Recovered participants in ImmuneRACE Cohort 3 were defined by two consecutive negative NP/OP PCR tests, clearance by a healthcare professional, or resolution of symptoms. Each participant in the prospective study had whole blood, serum and a nasopharyngeal or oropharyngeal swab collected by mobile phlebotomists. Participants in the prospective study had the option to provide additional blood draws and questionnaires over a roughly two-month period. Blood samples from the prospective study were shipped frozen or at room temperature prior to DNA extraction. TCRbeta CDR3 regions were amplified from genomic DNA using the immunoSEQ Assay, a bias-controlled multiplex PCR. For the original study's pipeline: Within the assay, amplification of reference gene primers was used to estimate how many nucleated cells each sample contained. Sequence reads were collapsed and filtered to measure the absolute abundance of every unique TCRbeta CDR3 rearrangement. For each sample, productive Simpson clonality was calculated by taking the square root of Simpson's diversity index across productive rearrangements. Sourced from immuneACCESS, this table was stored by TCRdb with only in-frame sequences that have V and J called. A share of the clones is absent; for the studies checked, an unresolved V gene accounts for under half, and the remainder has no known explanation. V, J and clone size are taken as reported in that table, and D and trimming were inferred from the DNA itself. Counted in this sample were 150,000 to 200,000 clones; roughly 90% of them appeared once. 7.5% to 10% of the sample goes to the ten largest clones.

The chain couples TRBV15 to TRBJ2-3; no D segment can be confidently identified. The TCR was taken from a woman aged 18 to 35 who had recovered from COVID-19. Input material: PBMCs or T cells enriched from blood (not recorded which). CDR3 protein: CAVSRGTDTQYF. In nucleotides, the sequence is TGTGCCGTGTCCCGGGGCACAGATACGCAGTATTTT.